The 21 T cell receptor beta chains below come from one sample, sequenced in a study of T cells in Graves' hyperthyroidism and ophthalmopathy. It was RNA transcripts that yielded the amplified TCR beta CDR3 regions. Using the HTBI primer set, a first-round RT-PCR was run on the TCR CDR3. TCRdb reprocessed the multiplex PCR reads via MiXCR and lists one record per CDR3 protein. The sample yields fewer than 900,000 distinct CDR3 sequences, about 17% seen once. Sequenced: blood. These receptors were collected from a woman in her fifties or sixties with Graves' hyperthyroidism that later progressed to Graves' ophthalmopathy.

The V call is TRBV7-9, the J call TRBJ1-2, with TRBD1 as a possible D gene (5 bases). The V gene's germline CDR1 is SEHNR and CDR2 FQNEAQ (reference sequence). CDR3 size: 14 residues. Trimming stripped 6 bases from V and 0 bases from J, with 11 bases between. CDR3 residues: CASSHGQTNYGYTF. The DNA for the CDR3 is TGTGCCAGCAGTCACGGACAAACTAACTATGGCTACACCTTC.

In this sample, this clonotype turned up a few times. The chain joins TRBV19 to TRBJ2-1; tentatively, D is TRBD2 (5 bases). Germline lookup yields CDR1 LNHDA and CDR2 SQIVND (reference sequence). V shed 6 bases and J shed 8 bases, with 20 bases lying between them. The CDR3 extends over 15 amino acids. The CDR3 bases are TGTGCCAGTAGATCAAATGGACTCTCCTTGGATGAGCAGTTCTTC. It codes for CASRSNGLSLDEQFF.

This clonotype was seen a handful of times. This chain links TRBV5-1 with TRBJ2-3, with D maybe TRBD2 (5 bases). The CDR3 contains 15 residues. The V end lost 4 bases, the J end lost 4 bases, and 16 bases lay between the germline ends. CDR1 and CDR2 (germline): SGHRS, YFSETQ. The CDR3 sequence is CASSTTKAPPDTQYF. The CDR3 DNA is TGCGCCAGCAGCACGACTAAGGCCCCCCCAGATACGCAGTATTTT.

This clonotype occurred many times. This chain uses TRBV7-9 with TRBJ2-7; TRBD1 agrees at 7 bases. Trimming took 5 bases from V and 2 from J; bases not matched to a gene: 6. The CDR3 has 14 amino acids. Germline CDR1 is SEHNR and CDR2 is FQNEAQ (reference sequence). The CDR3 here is CASSQPDRAYEQYF. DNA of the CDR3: TGTGCCAGCAGCCAACCTGACAGGGCCTACGAGCAGTACTTC.

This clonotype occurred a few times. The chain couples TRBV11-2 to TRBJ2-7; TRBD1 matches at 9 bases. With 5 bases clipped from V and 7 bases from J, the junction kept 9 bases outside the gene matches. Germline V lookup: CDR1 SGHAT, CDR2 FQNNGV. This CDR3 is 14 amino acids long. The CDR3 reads CASSLDRGVGEQYF. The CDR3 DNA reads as TGTGCCAGCAGCCTTGACAGGGGGGTAGGAGAGCAGTACTTC.

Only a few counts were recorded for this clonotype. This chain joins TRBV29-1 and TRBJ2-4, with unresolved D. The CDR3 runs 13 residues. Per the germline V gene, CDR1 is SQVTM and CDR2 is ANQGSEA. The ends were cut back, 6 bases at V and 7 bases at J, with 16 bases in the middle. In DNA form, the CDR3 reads TGCAGCGTAGAAATTGACGTGGAGAACATTCAGTACTTC. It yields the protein CSVEIDVENIQYF. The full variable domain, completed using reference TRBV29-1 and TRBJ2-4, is SAVISQKPSRDICQRGTSLTIQCQVDSQVTMMFWYRQQPGQSLTLIATANQGSEATYESGFVIDKFPISRPNLTFSTLTVSNMSPEDSSIYLCSVEIDVENIQYFGAGTRLSVL.

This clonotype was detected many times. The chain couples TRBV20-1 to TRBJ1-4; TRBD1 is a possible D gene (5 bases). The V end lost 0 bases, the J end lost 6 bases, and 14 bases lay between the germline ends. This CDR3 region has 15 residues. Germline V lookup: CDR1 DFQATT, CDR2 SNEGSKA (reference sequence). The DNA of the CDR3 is TGCAGTGCTAGAGATCTTGGCAGGGTGGATGAAAAACTGTTTTTT. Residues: CSARDLGRVDEKLFF.

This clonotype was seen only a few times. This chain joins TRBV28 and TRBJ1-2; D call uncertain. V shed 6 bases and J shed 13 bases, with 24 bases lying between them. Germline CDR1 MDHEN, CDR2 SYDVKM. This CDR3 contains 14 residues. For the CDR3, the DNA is TGTGCCAGCAGCCCAGTCGAGCGGCCCGGAGTTTGCACCTTC. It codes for CASSPVERPGVCTF.

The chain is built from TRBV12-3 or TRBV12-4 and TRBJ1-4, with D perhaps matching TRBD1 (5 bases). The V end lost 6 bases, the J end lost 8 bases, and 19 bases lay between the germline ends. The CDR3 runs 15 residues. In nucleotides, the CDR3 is TGTGCCAGCAGCCTTGATGGGCAGGGCAGGGAAAAACTGTTTTTT. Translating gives CASSLDGQGREKLFF.

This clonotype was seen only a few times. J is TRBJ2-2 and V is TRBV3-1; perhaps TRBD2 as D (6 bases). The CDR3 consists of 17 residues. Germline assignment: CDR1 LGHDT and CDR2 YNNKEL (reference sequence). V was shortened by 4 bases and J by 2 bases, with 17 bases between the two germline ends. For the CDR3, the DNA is TGTGCCAGCAGCCCGCGAGGAGGGGCGCCAAACACCGGGGAGCTGTTTTTT. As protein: CASSPRGGAPNTGELFF. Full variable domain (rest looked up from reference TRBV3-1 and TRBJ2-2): DTAVSQTPKYLVTQMGNDKSIKCEQNLGHDTMYWYKQDSKKFLKIMFSYNNKELIINETVPNRFSPKSPDKAHLNLHINSLELGDSAVYFCASSPRGGAPNTGELFFGEGSRLTVL.

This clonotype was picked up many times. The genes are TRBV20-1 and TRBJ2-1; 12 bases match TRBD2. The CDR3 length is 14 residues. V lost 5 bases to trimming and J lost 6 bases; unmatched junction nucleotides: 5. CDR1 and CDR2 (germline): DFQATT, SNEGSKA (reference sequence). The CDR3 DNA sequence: TGCAGTGCTTCCCGACTAGCGGGGGTCAATGAGCAGTTCTTC. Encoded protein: CSASRLAGVNEQFF.

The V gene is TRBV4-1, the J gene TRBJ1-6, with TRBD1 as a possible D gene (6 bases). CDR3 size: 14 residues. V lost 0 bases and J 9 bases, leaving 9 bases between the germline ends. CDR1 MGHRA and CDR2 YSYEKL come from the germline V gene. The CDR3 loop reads CASSQEGGRSPLHF. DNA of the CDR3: TGCGCCAGCAGCCAAGAGGGGGGGCGTTCACCCCTCCACTTT.

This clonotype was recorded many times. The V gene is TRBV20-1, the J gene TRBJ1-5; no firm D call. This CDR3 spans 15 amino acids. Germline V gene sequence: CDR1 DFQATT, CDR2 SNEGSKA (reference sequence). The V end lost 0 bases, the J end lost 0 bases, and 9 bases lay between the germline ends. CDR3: CSARDPPYSNQPQHF. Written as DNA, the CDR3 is TGCAGTGCTAGAGATCCCCCGTATAGCAATCAGCCCCAGCATTTT.

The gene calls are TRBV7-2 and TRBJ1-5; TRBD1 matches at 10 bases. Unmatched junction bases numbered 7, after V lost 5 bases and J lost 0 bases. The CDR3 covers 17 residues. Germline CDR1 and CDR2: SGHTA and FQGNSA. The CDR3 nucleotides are TGTGCCAGCAGCCTGGACAGGGGGGGAAATAGCAATCAGCCCCAGCATTTT. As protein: CASSLDRGGNSNQPQHF.

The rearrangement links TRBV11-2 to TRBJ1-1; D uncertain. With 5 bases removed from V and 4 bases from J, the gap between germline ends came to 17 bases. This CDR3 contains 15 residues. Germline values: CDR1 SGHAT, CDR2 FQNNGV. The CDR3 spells CASSPPWILGTEAFF. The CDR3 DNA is TGTGCCAGCAGCCCCCCGTGGATTCTGGGCACTGAAGCTTTCTTT. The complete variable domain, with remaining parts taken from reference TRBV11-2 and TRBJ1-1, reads EAGVAQSPRYKIIEKRQSVAFWCNPISGHATLYWYQQILGQGPKLLIQFQNNGVVDDSQLPKDRFSAERLKGVDSTLKIQPAKLEDSAVYLCASSPPWILGTEAFFGQGTRLTVV.

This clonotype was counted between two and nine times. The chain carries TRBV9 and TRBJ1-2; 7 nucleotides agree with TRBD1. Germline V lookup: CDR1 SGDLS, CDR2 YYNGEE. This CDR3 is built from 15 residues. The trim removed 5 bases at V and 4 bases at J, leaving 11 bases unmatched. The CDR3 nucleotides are TGTGCCAGCAGGGGAGACAGGGACTATTTCTATGGCTACACCTTC. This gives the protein CASRGDRDYFYGYTF.

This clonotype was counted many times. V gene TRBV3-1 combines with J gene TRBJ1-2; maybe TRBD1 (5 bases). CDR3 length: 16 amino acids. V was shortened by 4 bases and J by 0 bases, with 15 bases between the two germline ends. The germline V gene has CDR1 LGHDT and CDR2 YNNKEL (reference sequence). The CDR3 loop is CASSLPGGEANYGYTF. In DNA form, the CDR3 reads TGTGCCAGCAGCCTCCCGGGGGGGGAAGCTAACTATGGCTACACCTTC.

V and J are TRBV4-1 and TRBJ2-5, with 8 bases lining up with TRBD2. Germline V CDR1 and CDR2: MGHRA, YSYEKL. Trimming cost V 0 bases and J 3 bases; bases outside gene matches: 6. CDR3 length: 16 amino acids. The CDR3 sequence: CASSQDRRGGKETQYF. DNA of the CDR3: TGCGCCAGCAGCCAAGACCGTCGGGGGGGGAAAGAGACCCAGTACTTC.

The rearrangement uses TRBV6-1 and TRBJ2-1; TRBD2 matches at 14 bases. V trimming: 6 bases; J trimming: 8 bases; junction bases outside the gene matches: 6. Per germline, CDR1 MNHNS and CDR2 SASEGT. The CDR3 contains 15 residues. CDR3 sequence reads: CASRQGLAGVDEQFF. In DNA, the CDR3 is TGTGCCAGCAGGCAGGGACTAGCGGGGGTTGATGAGCAGTTCTTC.

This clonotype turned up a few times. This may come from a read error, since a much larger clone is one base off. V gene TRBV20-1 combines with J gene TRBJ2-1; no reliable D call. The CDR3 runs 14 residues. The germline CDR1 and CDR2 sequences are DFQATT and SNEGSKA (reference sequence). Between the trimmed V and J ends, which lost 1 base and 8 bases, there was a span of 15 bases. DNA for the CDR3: TGCAGTGCTAGAGCAGGTTTTGTTTACGATGAGCAGTTCTTC. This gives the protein CSARAGFVYDEQFF.

CDR3 loop: CARPGFGANVLTF. The CDR3, as DNA: TGTGCCCGCCCAGGGTTTGGGGCCAACGTCCTGACTTTC. This sequence joins TRBV30 and TRBJ2-6, with a possible D match to TRBD1 (5 bases). There are 13 residues in the CDR3. V lost 8 bases, J lost 3 bases, and 11 bases lay in between. Looked up from germline, CDR1 is GTSNPN and CDR2 is SVGIG (reference sequence).